The 10 T cell receptor beta chains below come from one sample, sequenced in a study of lymphopenia after photon versus proton radiotherapy. Libraries were prepared by immunoSEQ multiplex PCR; TCRdb keeps only in-frame clonotypes and omits some of them. The table includes 150,000 to 200,000 clones, about 88% detected once. Sequences were derived from peripheral blood, sampled from a patient treated with photon-based radiotherapy. These receptors were collected from a man aged 50 to 60 with gastric cancer.

The gene calls are TRBV18 and TRBJ2-7; the match to TRBD1 covers 9 bases. This CDR3 has 14 residues. Trimming cost V 5 bases and J 6 bases; bases outside gene matches: 8. Per the germline V gene, CDR1 is KGHSH and CDR2 is LQKENI. The CDR3 sequence: CASSRTGDRGEQYF. For the CDR3, the DNA is TGTGCCAGCTCAAGGACAGGGGACCGGGGCGAGCAGTACTTC. The full variable domain, rest sourced from reference TRBV18 and TRBJ2-7, is NAGVMQNPRHLVRRRGQEARLRCSPMKGHSHVYWYRQLPEEGLKFMVYLQKENIIDESGMPKERFSAEFPKEGPSILRIQQVVRGDSAAYFCASSRTGDRGEQYFGPGTRLTVT.

Here the CDR3 DNA reads TGCGCCAGCAGCCAAATCCAAACCAAAAACATTCAGTACTTC. This translates into CASSQIQTKNIQYF. The chain employs TRBV4-1 and TRBJ2-4; no reliable D call. This CDR3 comprises 14 residues. Deletions cut 2 bases from V and 2 bases from J, with 7 bases between. The V gene's germline CDR1 is MGHRA and CDR2 YSYEKL.

CDR3 sequence (DNA): TGTGCCAGCAGTGCCCGAGGGTCTCCCACGAGTTCCTACGAGCAGTACTTC. This sequence encodes CASSARGSPTSSYEQYF. This chain joins TRBV6-1 and TRBJ2-7; possible D gene TRBD2, 5 bases. Germline CDR1 reads MNHNS; CDR2 reads SASEGT. The V end was cut by 4 bases, the J end by 1 base, with 20 bases between. The CDR3 has 17 amino acids.

The chain is built from TRBV25-1 and TRBJ1-1; tentatively, D is TRBD1 (6 bases). The germline CDR1 and CDR2 sequences are MGHDK and SYGVNS. The length of the CDR3 is 12 residues. The ends were cut back, 2 bases at V and 6 bases at J, with 7 bases in the middle. CDR3 DNA: TGTGCCAGCAGTGAAGGACAGTCTGAAGCTTTCTTT. Protein product: CASSEGQSEAFF.

The J gene is TRBJ2-5, the V gene TRBV5-1; 8 bases agree with TRBD1. Germline CDR1 reads SGHRS; CDR2 reads YFSETQ. The CDR3 totals 15 residues. Unmatched junction bases numbered 9, after V lost 2 bases and J lost 6 bases. The CDR3 nucleotides read TGCGCCAGCAGCTTTAACACCGGACAGGGCAAGACCCAGTACTTC. Protein sequence: CASSFNTGQGKTQYF.

This chain uses TRBV7-7 with TRBJ2-5, with unresolved D. The germline V gene has CDR1 SSHAT and CDR2 FNYEAQ (reference sequence). The length of the CDR3 is 13 residues. Between the trimmed V and J ends, which lost 1 base and 3 bases, there was a span of 6 bases. CDR3 nucleotide sequence: TGTGCCAGCAGCTTAGATATGAAAGAGACCCAGTACTTC. Translation gives CASSLDMKETQYF.

The chain carries TRBV5-6 and TRBJ1-4, with D possibly TRBD1 on 6 matching bases. Germline-derived CDR1 and CDR2 are SGHDT and YYEEEE. The ends were cut back, 2 bases at V and 6 bases at J, with 17 bases in the middle. This CDR3 is 16 amino acids long. CDR3: CASSFGQTGGDEKLFF. DNA for the CDR3: TGTGCCAGCAGCTTTGGACAGACGGGCGGTGATGAAAAACTGTTTTTT.

The rearrangement joins TRBV19 to TRBJ2-3; D possibly corresponds to TRBD2 (5 bases). CDR1 and CDR2 from the germline V gene are LNHDA and SQIVND (reference sequence). The CDR3 sequence is 15 residues long. V was clipped by 6 bases and J by 5 bases, with 18 bases between them. CDR3 loop: CASSRSGSEGDTQYF. For the CDR3, the DNA is TGTGCCAGTAGCCGGTCCGGCTCCGAGGGAGATACGCAGTATTTT.

The chain couples TRBV18 to TRBJ1-2, with D possibly matching TRBD1 (5 bases). Germline V lookup: CDR1 KGHSH, CDR2 LQKENI. V was cut by 3 bases and J by 4 bases, with 12 bases left in between. The CDR3 extends over 14 amino acids. The CDR3 spells CASSPPGTGYGYTF. For the CDR3, the DNA is TGTGCCAGCTCACCTCCCGGGACGGGCTATGGCTACACCTTC.

The rearrangement links TRBV7-9 to TRBJ1-2; 8 bases line up with TRBD1. V shed 1 base, J shed 4 bases, and the junction held 11 bases outside the gene matches. The germline CDR1 and CDR2 sequences are SEHNR and FQNEAQ (reference sequence). There are 17 residues in the CDR3. CDR3 nucleotide sequence: TGTGCCAGCAGCTTAGGAGGGTCGGGACAGGCCGTCTATGGCTACACCTTC. It specifies CASSLGGSGQAVYGYTF.